This TCR beta chain stems from a study of T cells after yellow fever vaccination. V lost 3 bases to trimming and J lost 7 bases, with 16 bases between them. Germline CDR1 and CDR2: GTSNPN and SVGIG (reference sequence). This CDR3 spans 14 amino acids. One entry per CDR3 protein, called by TCRdb with MiXCR from the 5' RACE reads. This sample has 620,000 or so distinct CDR3 sequences, with more than 9% found just once. This receptor was obtained from a man aged 25 to 45 who received the YFV17D yellow fever vaccine. Here the sequenced sample was PBMCs, taken on the day of the yellow fever booster vaccination. J is TRBJ2-1 and V is TRBV30; D unresolved. The CDR3 DNA reads as TGTGCCTGGAGGGCTGTGTGGAGAATAAATGAGCAGTTCTTC. The encoded protein is CAWRAVWRINEQFF.